This T cell receptor beta chain was obtained from a study of blood T cell repertoires in COVID-19. Notes on this clone: Different DNA sequences within this sample yield the same CDR3.

Repertoires were generated with immunoSEQ multiplex PCR, while TCRdb's copy carries only in-frame clones and drops some. Seen here are about 210,000 clones, 80% observed once, and the top ten hold 7.2%. This CDR3 contains 15 residues. In germline, CDR1 is GTSNPN, CDR2 SVGIG (reference sequence). The germline V and J ends were trimmed by 3 bases and 1 base, with 15 bases remaining between them. This sequence originates from a woman in her 70s with acute or convalescent COVID-19. The sequenced material came from peripheral blood. The chain links TRBV30 to TRBJ1-1; D is uncertain. The CDR3: CAWSPLRVGNTEAFF. DNA for the CDR3: TGTGCCTGGAGCCCCCTTCGGGTCGGGAACACTGAAGCTTTCTTT.